This entry describes one T cell receptor (beta chain). Its cognate antigen is unknown. V lost 4 bases and J lost 8, with 12 bases in between. The CDR3 spans 12 residues. Germline CDR1 reads SGHRS; CDR2 reads YFSETQ. This record comes from a study of OX40 agonist ivuxolimab in advanced cancers. Study background: Dose-escalation patients' cancers were hepatocellular carcinoma, melanoma, renal cell or head and neck cancer. General study results and limits: CD8+ T cells averaged more expanded clones than CD4+.

Systemic immunosuppression or autoimmune disease history was grounds to exclude patients. Sequencing was performed with immunoSEQ multiplex PCR; in TCRdb, only in-frame clones are kept and a portion is missing. This table holds some 41,000 clones, roughly 89% found once. This material consisted of CD4+ or CD8+ T cells sorted from blood, taken in a trial of the OX40 agonist ivuxolimab. The clonotype was recovered from an adult with an advanced solid tumor such as melanoma, head and neck, liver or kidney cancer. The chain is built from TRBV5-1 and TRBJ1-1; possibly TRBD1 for D (5 bases). The CDR3 sequence is CASSPWGTEAFF. In DNA, the CDR3 is TGCGCCAGCAGCCCATGGGGGACCGAAGCTTTCTTT.